This T cell receptor beta chain appears in the sequencing data of a study of regulatory T cells in long-lasting Graves disease. Study observations and caveats: Persistent disease preferred TRBV28, TRBJ1-2 and TRBJ2-5.

The sample's time point: newly diagnosed GD, antithyroid drugs for less than 3 months. Extracted PBMC RNA gave rise to the TCR library. This clonotype was recorded at least ten times. The target antigen is unknown. This CDR3 region has 13 residues. Germline V gives CDR1 SQVTM, CDR2 ANQGSEA. V was clipped by 5 bases and J by 8 bases; unmatched bases: 10. CDR3-region Arm-PCR and iRepertoire HTBI primers produced the TCR beta libraries. TCRdb redid the calling of the multiplex PCR reads with MiXCR, one entry per CDR3 protein. The sample includes 500,000 to 700,000 distinct CDR3 sequences, 16% of them seen just once. These records were also assigned to another study, of T cells in Graves' hyperthyroidism and ophthalmopathy.

The specimen comprised peripheral blood mononuclear cells (PBMCs), sampled at new diagnosis, from a patient treated with antithyroid drugs. The rearrangement links TRBV29-1 to TRBJ1-1, with 8 bases that match TRBD1. This receptor was taken from a woman in her 30s with Graves disease. This CDR3 is CSVMSGGKGEAFF. The CDR3 nucleotides read TGCAGCGTTATGTCAGGGGGCAAAGGGGAAGCTTTCTTT.